This TCR beta chain was profiled in a study of cytomegalovirus exposure and HLA in healthy donors. V dropped 7 bases and J dropped 8 bases, with 18 bases sitting between them. The CDR3 length is 13 residues. Germline CDR1 SGHDT, CDR2 YYEEEE. This clone occurred a few times. Healthy bone marrow donors supplied every sample. PCR primers comprised 60 Vbeta and 13 Jbeta primers. Sequenced by immunoSEQ multiplex PCR; TCRdb stores in-frame clones only, minus some. This table has about 190,000 clones, about an eighth appearing once. The TCR was taken from a middle-aged man in good health and CMV-seropositive. The rearrangement links TRBV5-6 to TRBJ1-1, with a weak D call TRBD1 (5 bases). What was sequenced was PBMCs. The chain's CDR3 is CASGAPSIPEAFF. The CDR3 DNA reads TGTGCCAGCGGGGCCCCGAGCATCCCGGAAGCTTTCTTT. Combining the CDR3 with reference TRBV5-6 and TRBJ1-1 gives the whole variable domain DAGVTQSPTHLIKTRGQQVTLRCSPKSGHDTVSWYQQALGQGPQFIFQYYEEEERQRGNFPDRFSGHQFPNYSSELNVNALLLGDSALYLCASGAPSIPEAFFGQGTRLTVV.